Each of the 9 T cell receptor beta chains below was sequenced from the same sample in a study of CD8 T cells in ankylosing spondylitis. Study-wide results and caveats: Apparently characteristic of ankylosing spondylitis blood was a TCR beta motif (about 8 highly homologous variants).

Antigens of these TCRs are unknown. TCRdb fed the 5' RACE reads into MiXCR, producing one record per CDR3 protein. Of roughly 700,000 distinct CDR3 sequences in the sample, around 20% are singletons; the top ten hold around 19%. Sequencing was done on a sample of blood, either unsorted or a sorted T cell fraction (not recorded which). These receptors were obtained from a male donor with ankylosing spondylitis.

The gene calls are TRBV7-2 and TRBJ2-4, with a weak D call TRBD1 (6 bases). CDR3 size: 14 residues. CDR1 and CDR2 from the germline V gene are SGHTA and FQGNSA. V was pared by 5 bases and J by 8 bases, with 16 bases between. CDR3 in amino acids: CASSPSQGPDIQYF. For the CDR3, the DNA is TGTGCCAGCAGCCCCTCCCAGGGGCCCGACATTCAGTACTTC.

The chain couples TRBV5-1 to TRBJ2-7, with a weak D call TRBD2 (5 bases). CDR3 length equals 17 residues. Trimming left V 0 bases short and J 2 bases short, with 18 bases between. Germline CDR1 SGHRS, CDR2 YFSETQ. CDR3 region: CASSLDVRTRRTYEQYF. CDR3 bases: TGCGCCAGCAGCTTGGATGTTCGGACGCGGAGGACCTACGAGCAGTACTTC.

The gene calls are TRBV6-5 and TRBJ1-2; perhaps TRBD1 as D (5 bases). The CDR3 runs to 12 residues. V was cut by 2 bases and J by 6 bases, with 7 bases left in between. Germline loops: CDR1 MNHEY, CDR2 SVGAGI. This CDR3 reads CASSYGGNGYTF. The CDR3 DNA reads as TGTGCCAGCAGTTACGGGGGGAATGGCTACACCTTC.

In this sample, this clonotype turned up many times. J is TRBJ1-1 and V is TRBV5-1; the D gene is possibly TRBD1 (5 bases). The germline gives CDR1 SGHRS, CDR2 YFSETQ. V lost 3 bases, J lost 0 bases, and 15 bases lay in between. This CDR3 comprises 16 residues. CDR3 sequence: CASSSRGPGVNTEAFF. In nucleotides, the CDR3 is TGCGCCAGCAGCTCTAGGGGTCCAGGTGTGAACACTGAAGCTTTCTTT.

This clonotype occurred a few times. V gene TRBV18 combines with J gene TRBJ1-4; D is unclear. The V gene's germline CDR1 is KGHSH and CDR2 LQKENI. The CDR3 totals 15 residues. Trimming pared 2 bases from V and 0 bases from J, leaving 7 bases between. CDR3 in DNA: TGTGCCAGCTCACCATCCATCGCAACTAATGAAAAACTGTTTTTT. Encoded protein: CASSPSIATNEKLFF.

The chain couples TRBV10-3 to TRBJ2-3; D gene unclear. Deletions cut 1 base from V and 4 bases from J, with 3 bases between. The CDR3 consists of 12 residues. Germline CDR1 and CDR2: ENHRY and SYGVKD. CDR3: CAISEYADTQYF. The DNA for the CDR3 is TGTGCCATCAGTGAGTATGCAGATACGCAGTATTTT.

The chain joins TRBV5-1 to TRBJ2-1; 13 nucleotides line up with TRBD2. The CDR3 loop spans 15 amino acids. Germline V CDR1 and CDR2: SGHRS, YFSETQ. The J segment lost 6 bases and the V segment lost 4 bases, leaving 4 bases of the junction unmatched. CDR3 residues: CASSDTSGGANEQFF. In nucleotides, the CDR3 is TGCGCCAGCAGCGATACTAGCGGGGGGGCCAATGAGCAGTTCTTC.

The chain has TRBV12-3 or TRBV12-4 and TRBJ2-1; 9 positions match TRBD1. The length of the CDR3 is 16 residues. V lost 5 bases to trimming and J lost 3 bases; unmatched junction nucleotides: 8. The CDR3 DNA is TGTGCCAGCAGTGGTTACAGGGGGCAGAACTACAATGAGCAGTTCTTC. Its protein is CASSGYRGQNYNEQFF.

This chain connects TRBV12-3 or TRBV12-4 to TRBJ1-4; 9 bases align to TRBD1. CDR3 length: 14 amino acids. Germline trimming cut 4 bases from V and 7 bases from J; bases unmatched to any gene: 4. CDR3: CASSSGQGPEKLFF. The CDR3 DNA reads TGTGCCAGCAGTTCAGGACAGGGGCCTGAAAAACTGTTTTTT.